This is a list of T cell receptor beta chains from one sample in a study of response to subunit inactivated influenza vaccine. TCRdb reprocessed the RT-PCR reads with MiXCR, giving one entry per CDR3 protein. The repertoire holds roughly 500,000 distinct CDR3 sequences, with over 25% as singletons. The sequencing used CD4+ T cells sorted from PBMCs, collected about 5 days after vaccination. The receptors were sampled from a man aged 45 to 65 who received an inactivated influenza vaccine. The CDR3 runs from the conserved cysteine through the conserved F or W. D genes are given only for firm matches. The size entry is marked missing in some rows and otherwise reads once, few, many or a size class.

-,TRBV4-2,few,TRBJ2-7,TGTGCCAGCAGCCAAGCGCAGGGGTTGGCCTACGAGCAGTACTTC,CASSQAQGLAYEQYF
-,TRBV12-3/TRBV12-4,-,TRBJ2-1,TGTGCCAGCAGCTCAGGCCCGATATACAATGAGCAGTTCTTC,CASSSGPIYNEQFF
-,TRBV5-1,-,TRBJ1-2,TGCGCCAGCAGCTTGGGATCCCGATGGGACTATGGCTACACCTTC,CASSLGSRWDYGYTF
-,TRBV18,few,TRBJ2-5,TGTGCCAGCTCCCAAGGGGGTGCGGAGACCCAGTACTTC,CASSQGGAETQYF
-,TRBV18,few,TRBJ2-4,TGTGCCAGCTCACTAACCGACGGAGGTTTTTTGGCCAAAAACATTCAGTACTTC,CASSLTDGGFLAKNIQYF
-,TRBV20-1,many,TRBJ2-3,TGCAGTGCTAGAGTACGGAGGACTAGCACAGATACGCAGTATTTT,CSARVRRTSTDTQYF
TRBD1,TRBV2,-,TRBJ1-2,TGTGCCAGCGCTGGCGGGACAGCAGAAAAGACGAACTATGGCTACACCTTC,CASAGGTAEKTNYGYTF
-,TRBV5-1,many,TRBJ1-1,TGCGCCAGCAGCTTGATAGGGATGAACACTGAAGCTTTCTTT,CASSLIGMNTEAFF
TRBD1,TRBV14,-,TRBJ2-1,TGTGCCAGCAGCTCCCGGGACAGGGTGGGATTGGACAATGAGCAGTTCTTC,CASSSRDRVGLDNEQFF
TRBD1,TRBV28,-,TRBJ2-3,TGTGCCAGCAGTTCCCACAGGGGTAGAGCAGATACGCAGTATTTT,CASSSHRGRADTQYF
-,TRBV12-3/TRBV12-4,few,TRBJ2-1,TGTGCCAGCAGTTCGACGACAACTTACAATGAGCAGTTCTTC,CASSSTTTYNEQFF
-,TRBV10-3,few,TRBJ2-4,TGTGCCATCAGTGAGGGGGGCCAAGTAGCCAAAAACATTCAGTACTTC,CAISEGGQVAKNIQYF
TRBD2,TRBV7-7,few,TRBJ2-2,TGTGCTAGCAGCTTAGCGGGGACCATGACCGGGGAGCTGTTTTTT,CASSLAGTMTGELFF
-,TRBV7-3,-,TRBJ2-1,TGTGCCAGCAGCTTAACGGGACGCGAGTCCTACAATGAGCAGTTCTTC,CASSLTGRESYNEQFF
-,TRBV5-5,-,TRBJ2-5,TGTGCCAGCAGCTCCGGCGTGGCGATATTAGAGACCCAGTACTTC,CASSSGVAILETQYF
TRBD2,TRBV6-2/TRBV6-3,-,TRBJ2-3,TGTGCCAGCAGTTACTCGGCGGGGGGCCCTCGTGATACGCAGTATTTT,CASSYSAGGPRDTQYF
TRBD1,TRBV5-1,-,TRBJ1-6,TGCGCCAGCAGCTTGGCCGGGACAGTGAATTCACCCCTCCACTTT,CASSLAGTVNSPLHF
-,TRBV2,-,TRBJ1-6,TGTGCCAGCAGTGACGGCAGCCTAAGTGGCTCCTATAATTCACCCCTCCACTTT,CASSDGSLSGSYNSPLHF
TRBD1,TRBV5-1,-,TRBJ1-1,TGCGCCAGCAGCTCAACAGGGGGCAATGGTGAAGCTTTCTTT,CASSSTGGNGEAFF
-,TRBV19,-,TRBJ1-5,TGTGCCAGTAGTACCTTAGAGACCTATAGCAATCAGCCCCAGCATTTT,CASSTLETYSNQPQHF
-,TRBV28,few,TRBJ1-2,-,CASSLMVSAPGGYTF
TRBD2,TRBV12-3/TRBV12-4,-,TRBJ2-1,TGTGCCAGCAGGGTAGCGGGGGGGCCAAACAATGAGCAGTTCTTC,CASRVAGGPNNEQFF
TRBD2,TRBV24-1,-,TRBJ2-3,TGTGCCACCAGTGTTGGGCGGGGGTACACAGATACGCAGTATTTT,CATSVGRGYTDTQYF
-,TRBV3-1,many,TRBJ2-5,TGTGCCAGCAGTTCCGGGACTGGAGAGACCCAGTACTTC,CASSSGTGETQYF
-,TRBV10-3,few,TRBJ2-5,TGTGCCATCAGTGATCAAGGGGCTGAGACCCAGTACTTC,CAISDQGAETQYF
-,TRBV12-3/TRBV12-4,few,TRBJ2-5,TGTGCCAGCAGTAATCCCGGGACGGCTCAAGAGACCCAGTACTTC,CASSNPGTAQETQYF
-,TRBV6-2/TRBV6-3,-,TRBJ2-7,TGTGCCAGCAGCCCTGCCCGTCTCTCCATCCAGGGCGAGCAGTACTTC,CASSPARLSIQGEQYF
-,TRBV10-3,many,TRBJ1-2,TGTGCCATCAGTGCCTTGGATTTGGCCTATGGCTACACCTTC,CAISALDLAYGYTF
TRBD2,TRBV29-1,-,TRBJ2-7,TGCAGCGTCGCACTAGCGGGGGGCCACGAGCAGTACTTC,CSVALAGGHEQYF
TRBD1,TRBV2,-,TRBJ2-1,TGTGCCAGCAGTACCCGACAGGGGGACAATGAGCAGTTCTTC,CASSTRQGDNEQFF
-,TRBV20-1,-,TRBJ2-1,TGCAGTGCTAGAGATCCCCAGCGGGTTGGTCTAAATGAGCAGTTCTTC,CSARDPQRVGLNEQFF
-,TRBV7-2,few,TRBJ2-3,TGTGCCAGCAGCTTAGCTGTCGGGGCCACAGATACGCAGTATTTT,CASSLAVGATDTQYF
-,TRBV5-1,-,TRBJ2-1,TGCGCCAGCAGAAGGTCGGCCGGGGATAACTACAATGAGCAGTTCTTC,CASRRSAGDNYNEQFF
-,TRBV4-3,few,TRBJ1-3,TGCGCCAGCAGCCACGATGCAGGACCCTCTGGAAACACCATATATTTT,CASSHDAGPSGNTIYF
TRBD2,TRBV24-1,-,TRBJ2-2,TGTGCCACCAGTGAATCCCGGACTAGCGGGATGGCCGGGGAGCTGTTTTTT,CATSESRTSGMAGELFF
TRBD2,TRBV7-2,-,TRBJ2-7,TGTGCCAGCAGCCAGCTAGCGGGAGGGATATACGAGCAGTACTTC,CASSQLAGGIYEQYF
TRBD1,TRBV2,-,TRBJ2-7,TGTGCCTGCAGTTCCCCCGGGACAGGGGGCGTAAATTGGGACGAGCAGTACTTC,CACSSPGTGGVNWDEQYF
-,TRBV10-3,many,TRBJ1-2,TGTGCCATCAGCGGTCAGGGAGGCTACACCTTC,CAISGQGGYTF
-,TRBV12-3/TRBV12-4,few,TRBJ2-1,TGTGCCAGCAGTTTAAGAACAGGGCTCAATGAGCAGTTCTTC,CASSLRTGLNEQFF
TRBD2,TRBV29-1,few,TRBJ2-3,TGCAGCGTTGGACTAGCGGGGGTTTCGGATACGCAGTATTTT,CSVGLAGVSDTQYF
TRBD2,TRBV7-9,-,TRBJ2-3,TGTGCCAGCGGACCACGGGGAGGGAGCACAGATACGCAGTATTTT,CASGPRGGSTDTQYF
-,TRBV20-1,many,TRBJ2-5,TGCAGTGCTAGAGTGAGCAGGGCCCAAGAGACCCAGTACTTC,CSARVSRAQETQYF
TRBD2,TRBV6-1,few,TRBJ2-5,TGTGCCAGCAACCTACTAGCGGGGGGGGAGACCCAGTACTTC,CASNLLAGGETQYF
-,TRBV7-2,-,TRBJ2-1,TGTGCCAGCGGCGGACGAGGAAGACACAATGAGCAGTTCTTC,CASGGRGRHNEQFF
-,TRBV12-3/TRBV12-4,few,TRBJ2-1,TGTGCCAGCAGTGTAGACTATGCGCAGTTCTTC,CASSVDYAQFF
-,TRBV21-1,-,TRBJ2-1,TGTGCCAGCAGCAAAAATGAGCAGTTCTTC,CASSKNEQFF
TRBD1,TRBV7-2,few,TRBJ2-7,TGTGCCAGCAGCTTCAGACAGGGGGCGAAGTACTTC,CASSFRQGAKYF
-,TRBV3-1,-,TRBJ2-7,TGTGCCAGCAGCCATTCTGGGTACTCCTACGAGCAGTACTTC,CASSHSGYSYEQYF
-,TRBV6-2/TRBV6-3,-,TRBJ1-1,TGTGCCAGCAGGATCGGACAGTACACTGAAGCTTTCTTT,CASRIGQYTEAFF
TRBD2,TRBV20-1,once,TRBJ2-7,TGCAGTGCTAGAGATCAGTTGCCTAGCGGGAGCCTCTACGAGCAGTACTTC,CSARDQLPSGSLYEQYF
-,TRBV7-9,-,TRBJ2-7,TGTGCCAGCAGCCCTCGTCCAGTACGGGGTCCCGAGCAGTACTTC,CASSPRPVRGPEQYF
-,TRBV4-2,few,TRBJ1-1,TGTGCCAGCAGCCAAGATCGCCAGAGAGAAGCTTTCTTT,CASSQDRQREAFF
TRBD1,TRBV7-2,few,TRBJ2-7,TGTGCCAGCAGCCGCGGACAGGCAGGGTCCTACGAGCAGTACTTC,CASSRGQAGSYEQYF